This section outlines one T cell receptor (beta chain) sequence together with its context. This sample stems from a study of OX40 agonist ivuxolimab in advanced cancers. Overall study: Those treated in dose escalation had hepatocellular carcinoma, melanoma, renal cell cancer or head and neck cancer. Three patients had partial responses: one hepatocellular carcinoma, two cutaneous melanoma.

Drawing of blood for sampling happened at baseline, at cycle 4 day 1, and at cycle 7 day 1. Sequencing was performed with immunoSEQ multiplex PCR; in TCRdb, only in-frame clones are kept and a portion is missing. The table shows 65,000 or so clones, with 85% occurring only once. The CDR3 runs 19 residues. V lost 7 bases, J lost 3 bases, and 18 bases stayed unmatched. Germline V CDR1 and CDR2: MDHEN, SYDVKM. This sequence joins TRBV28 and TRBJ2-1; 10 bases align to TRBD2. This receptor was obtained from an adult with an advanced solid tumor such as melanoma, head and neck, liver or kidney cancer. The sequencing here drew on CD4+ or CD8+ T cells sorted from blood, taken in a trial of the OX40 agonist ivuxolimab. The CDR3 spells CASIGRGFPGLADYNEQFF. In DNA, the CDR3 is TGTGCCAGCATCGGGAGGGGATTTCCCGGACTAGCGGACTACAATGAGCAGTTCTTC. Full variable domain (outside the CDR3, taken from reference TRBV28 and TRBJ2-1): DVKVTQSSRYLVKRTGEKVFLECVQDMDHENMFWYRQDPGLGLRLIYFSYDVKMKEKGDIPEGYSVSREKKERFSLILESASTNQTSMYLCASIGRGFPGLADYNEQFFGPGTRLTVL.